This TCR beta chain is drawn from a study of CD8 T cells in Susac syndrome. TCR beta sequences were obtained from blood CD8+ and CD4+ T cells. This CDR3 has 17 amino acids. V was shortened by 4 bases and J by 1 base, with 16 bases between the two germline ends. CDR1 is SGHAT, CDR2 FQNNGV, per germline. Random hexamers primed reverse transcription of about 0.5 to 1 ug RNA. One entry per CDR3 protein results from TCRdb running MiXCR on the immunoSEQ multiplex PCR reads. The top ten clones hold less than 0.25% of a sample with 100,000 to 150,000 distinct CDR3 sequences, approximately 96% of them seen once.

The chain links TRBV11-2 to TRBJ2-2; D gene ambiguous. The specimen was CD8+ T cells from PBMCs. This sequence was found in a human donor with Susac syndrome. In nucleotides, the CDR3 is TGTGCCAGCAGCTCCCCACTGTTGGGGAAGAACACCGGGGAGCTGTTTTTT. Its translation: CASSSPLLGKNTGELFF. The entire variable domain, with the rest obtained from reference TRBV11-2 and TRBJ2-2, is as follows: EAGVAQSPRYKIIEKRQSVAFWCNPISGHATLYWYQQILGQGPKLLIQFQNNGVVDDSQLPKDRFSAERLKGVDSTLKIQPAKLEDSAVYLCASSSPLLGKNTGELFFGEGSRLTVL.